Below are 11 T cell receptor beta chains sequenced from a single sample in a study of immune evolution from preneoplasia to lung adenocarcinoma. Repertoires were generated with immunoSEQ multiplex PCR, while TCRdb's copy carries only in-frame clones and drops some. The data contain about 4,600 clones, roughly 80% of them singletons. Input material: FFPE minimally invasive lung adenocarcinoma tissue. These TCRs come from a person aged 60 to 85 with lung adenocarcinoma.

The gene calls are TRBV5-8 and TRBJ2-7; either TRBD1 or TRBD2 may fit D (7 bases each). V lost 4 bases to trimming and J lost 2 bases, with 13 bases between them. The CDR3 has 14 amino acids. Germline CDR1 is SGHTS and CDR2 is YDEGEE. CDR3 nucleotide sequence: TGTGCCAGCAGCCCAGGGGGGGCCCCCTACGAGCAGTACTTC. It codes for CASSPGGAPYEQYF.

The chain is built from TRBV11-2 and TRBJ2-7; 10 nucleotides align to TRBD2. The junction had 9 bases not matched to a gene; V was cut back by 7 bases and J by 3 bases. CDR3 size: 15 residues. Germline lookup yields CDR1 SGHAT and CDR2 FQNNGV. The CDR3 loop reads CASTPGLAEIYEQYF. The CDR3 nucleotides read TGTGCCAGCACCCCCGGACTAGCGGAAATCTACGAGCAGTACTTC.

This chain connects TRBV6-6 to TRBJ2-3; 8 positions agree with TRBD2. After removal of 8 bases from V and 4 bases from J, the junction contained 8 bases not matched to a gene. The CDR3 is made up of 14 amino acids. Per germline, CDR1 MNHNY and CDR2 SVGAGI (reference sequence). CDR3: CASRPREGADTQYF. CDR3 bases: TGTGCCAGCCGTCCCCGGGAGGGAGCAGATACGCAGTATTTT.

V gene TRBV5-1 combines with J gene TRBJ1-2; D not resolved. V gave up 0 bases and J gave up 10 bases, with 16 bases separating them. This CDR3 has 14 amino acids. In germline, CDR1 is SGHRS, CDR2 YFSETQ. This CDR3 reads CASSLGPGRHDYTF. The DNA for the CDR3 is TGCGCCAGCAGCTTGGGCCCAGGCCGTCACGACTACACCTTC.

The chain recombines TRBV28 with TRBJ1-5, with D perhaps matching TRBD1 (5 bases). This CDR3 is 20 amino acids long. Between the trimmed V and J ends, which lost 4 bases and 2 bases, there was a span of 27 bases. Germline CDR1 MDHEN, CDR2 SYDVKM. The CDR3 loop reads CASSSPFQGRGLIGNQPQHF. The DNA for the CDR3 is TGTGCCAGCAGTTCCCCGTTTCAGGGACGAGGCTTAATTGGCAATCAGCCCCAGCATTTT.

This CDR3 is CASSSLQEDQPQHF. Written as DNA, the CDR3 is TGCGCCAGCAGCTCCTTACAGGAGGATCAGCCCCAGCATTTT. The genes are TRBV5-1 and TRBJ1-5; D is perhaps TRBD1 (5 bases). Germline V lookup: CDR1 SGHRS, CDR2 YFSETQ. This CDR3 is built from 14 residues. V lost 3 bases and J 5 bases, leaving 12 bases between the germline ends.

This rearrangement joins TRBV6-5 to TRBJ2-3; possibly TRBD2 for D (6 bases). This CDR3 spans 16 amino acids. V dropped 0 bases and J dropped 7 bases, with 17 bases sitting between them. Germline CDR1 and CDR2: MNHEY and SVGAGI. The CDR3 is CASSYSAAGRRNTQYF. Written as DNA, the CDR3 is TGTGCCAGCAGTTACTCGGCGGCAGGGAGGCGTAATACGCAGTATTTT.

The chain carries TRBV7-3 and TRBJ2-3; TRBD1 is a possible D gene (5 bases). CDR3 length: 15 residues. V lost 5 bases to trimming and J lost 7 bases, with 19 bases between them. Germline CDR1 reads SGHTA; CDR2 reads FQGTGA. CDR3 in amino acids: CASSLHSGARNTQYF. CDR3 DNA: TGTGCCAGCAGCCTCCACTCTGGGGCTCGGAATACGCAGTATTTT.

This chain links TRBV4-2 with TRBJ2-3; D ambiguous. The germline CDR1 and CDR2 sequences are LGHNA and YNFKEQ. The germline V and J ends were trimmed by 0 bases and 1 base, with 8 bases remaining between them. This CDR3 has 15 amino acids. CDR3 nucleotide sequence: TGTGCCAGCAGCCAAGATGAGTTGGGCACAGATACGCAGTATTTT. It is translated as CASSQDELGTDTQYF.

The chain recombines TRBV5-6 with TRBJ2-7, with TRBD1 as a possible D gene (6 bases). Germline CDR1 reads SGHDT; CDR2 reads YYEEEE. V lost 3 bases to trimming and J lost 6 bases, with 13 bases between them. The length of the CDR3 is 13 residues. The CDR3 nucleotides read TGTGCCAGCAGCTATAACAGGGTTTCCGAGCAGTACTTC. It translates to CASSYNRVSEQYF.

Written as DNA, the CDR3 is TGTGCCAGCAGCTGGGGAGTGCTCTCCACCGGGGAGCTGTTTTTT. It yields the protein CASSWGVLSTGELFF. The chain uses TRBV6-1 and TRBJ2-2, with a weak D call TRBD2 (5 bases). V lost 6 bases to trimming and J lost 4 bases, with 15 bases between them. The CDR3 contains 15 residues. The germline CDR1 and CDR2 sequences are MNHNS and SASEGT.